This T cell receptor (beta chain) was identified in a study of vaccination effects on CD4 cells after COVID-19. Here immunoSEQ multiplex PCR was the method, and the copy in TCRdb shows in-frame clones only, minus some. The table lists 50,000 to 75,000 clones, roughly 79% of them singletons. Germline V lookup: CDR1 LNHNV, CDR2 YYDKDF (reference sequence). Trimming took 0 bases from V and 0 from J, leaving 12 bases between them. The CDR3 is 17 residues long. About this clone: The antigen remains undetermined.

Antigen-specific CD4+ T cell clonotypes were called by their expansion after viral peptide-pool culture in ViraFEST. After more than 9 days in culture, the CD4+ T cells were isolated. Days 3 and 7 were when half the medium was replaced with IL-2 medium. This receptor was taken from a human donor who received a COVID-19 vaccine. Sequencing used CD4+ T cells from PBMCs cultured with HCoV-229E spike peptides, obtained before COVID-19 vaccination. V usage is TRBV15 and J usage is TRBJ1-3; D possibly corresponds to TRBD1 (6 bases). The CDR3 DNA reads TGTGCCACCAGCAGAGATCCGACAGGAAGCTCTGGAAACACCATATATTTT. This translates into CATSRDPTGSSGNTIYF. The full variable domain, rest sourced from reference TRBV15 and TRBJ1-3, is DAMVIQNPRYQVTQFGKPVTLSCSQTLNHNVMYWYQQKSSQAPKLLFHYYDKDFNNEADTPDNFQSRRPNTSFCFLDIRSPGLGDTAMYLCATSRDPTGSSGNTIYFGEGSWLTVV.